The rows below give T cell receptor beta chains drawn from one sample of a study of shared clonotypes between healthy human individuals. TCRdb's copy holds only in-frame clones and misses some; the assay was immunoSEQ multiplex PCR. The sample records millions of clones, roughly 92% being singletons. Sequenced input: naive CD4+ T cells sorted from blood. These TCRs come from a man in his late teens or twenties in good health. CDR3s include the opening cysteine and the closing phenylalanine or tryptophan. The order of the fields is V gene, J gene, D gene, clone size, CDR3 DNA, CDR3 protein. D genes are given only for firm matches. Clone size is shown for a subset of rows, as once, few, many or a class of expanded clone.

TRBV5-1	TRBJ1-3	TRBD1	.	TGCGCCAGCGGTCCAGGGGGCGATGGAAACACCATATATTTT	CASGPGGDGNTIYF
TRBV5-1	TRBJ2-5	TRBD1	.	TGCGCCTCCAGGACAGGGGGCACAGAGACCCAGTACTTC	CASRTGGTETQYF
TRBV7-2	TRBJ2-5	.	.	TGTGCCAGCAGCTTATGGGGGGGGCAGGAGACCCAGTACTTC	CASSLWGGQETQYF
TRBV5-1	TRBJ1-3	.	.	TGCGCCAGCAGCTTGGCCGTGGGGACCTCAGGCACCATATATTTT	CASSLAVGTSGTIYF
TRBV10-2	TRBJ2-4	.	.	TGCGCCAGCGAAGGAGGCGAGGCCAAAAACATTCAGTACTTC	CASEGGEAKNIQYF
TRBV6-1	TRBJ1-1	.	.	TGTGCCAGCAGGGGGGGGTTAGTGTATGTAGCTTTCTTT	CASRGGLVYVAFF
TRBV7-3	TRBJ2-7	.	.	TGTGCCAGCAGCTTAAGGGCCGGATACGAGCAGTACTTC	CASSLRAGYEQYF
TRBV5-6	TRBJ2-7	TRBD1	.	TGTGCCAGCAGCTTGGAGACAGGGGCTCCCTACGAGCAGTACTTC	CASSLETGAPYEQYF
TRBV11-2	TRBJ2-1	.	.	TGTGCCAGCAGCTTAGCGAACAATGAGCAGTTCTTC	CASSLANNEQFF
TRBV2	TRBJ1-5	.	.	TGTGCCAGCATACCCCTCGGGGGCCCAAATCAGCCCCAGCATTTT	CASIPLGGPNQPQHF
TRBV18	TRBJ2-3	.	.	TGTGCCAGCTCACCCCTCGAGGTAGCGACTACGCAGTATTTT	CASSPLEVATTQYF
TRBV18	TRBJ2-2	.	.	TGTGCCAGCTCCGGCACCTTTAACACCGGGGAGCTGTTTTTT	CASSGTFNTGELFF
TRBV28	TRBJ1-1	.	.	TGTGCCAGCACGAGGCAAACTGAAGCTTTCTTT	CASTRQTEAFF
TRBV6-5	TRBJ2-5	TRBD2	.	TGTGCCAGCAGTTACCACACTAGCGGGGGGGAGACCCAGTACTTC	CASSYHTSGGETQYF
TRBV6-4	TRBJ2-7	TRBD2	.	TGTGCCAGCAGTGTAAGGCTAGCGGGAGAGAGCTCCTACGAGCAGTACTTC	CASSVRLAGESSYEQYF
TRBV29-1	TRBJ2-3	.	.	TGCAGCGTCCCTCTAGTCGGAACAGATACGCAGTATTTT	CSVPLVGTDTQYF
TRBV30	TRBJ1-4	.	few	TGTGCCTGGAGTCCACCCCAGCCTAATGAAAAACTGTTTTTT	CAWSPPQPNEKLFF
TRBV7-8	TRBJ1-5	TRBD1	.	TGTGCCAGCAGCCCGGGGACAGGGGGAAGTCAGCCCCAGCATTTT	CASSPGTGGSQPQHF
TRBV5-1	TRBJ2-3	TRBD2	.	TGCGCCAGCAGCTCCCAGGGACTAGCGGGTACTAGCACAGATACGCAGTATTTT	CASSSQGLAGTSTDTQYF
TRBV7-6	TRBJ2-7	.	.	TGTGCCAGCAGCTTAGCGCCCGGCCAGGGTCACGAGCAGTACTTC	CASSLAPGQGHEQYF
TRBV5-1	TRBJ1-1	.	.	TGCGCCAGCACCCCGGGACAAGCGAACACTGAAGCTTTCTTT	CASTPGQANTEAFF
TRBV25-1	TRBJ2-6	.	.	TGTGCCAGCAGTGAGCCCGGGGCCAACGTCCTGACTTTC	CASSEPGANVLTF
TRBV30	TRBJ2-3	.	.	TGTGCCTGGAGTCCGGGGAATGGGTTCACAGATACGCAGTATTTT	CAWSPGNGFTDTQYF
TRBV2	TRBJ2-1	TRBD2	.	TGTGCCAGCAGTGAAAACCTAGCGGGCAATGAGCAGTTCTTC	CASSENLAGNEQFF
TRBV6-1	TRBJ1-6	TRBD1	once	TGTGCCAGCAGTGAAGGACAGGGAAAAGGGGCCACTAATTCACCCCTCCACTTT	CASSEGQGKGATNSPLHF
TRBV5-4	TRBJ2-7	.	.	TGTGCCAGCAGCCCTACACCCGACAGCTCCTACGAGCAGTACTTC	CASSPTPDSSYEQYF
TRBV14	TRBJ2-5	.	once	TGTGCCAGCAGCCAAGCGGGTCGGCCGCAAGAGACCCAGTACTTC	CASSQAGRPQETQYF
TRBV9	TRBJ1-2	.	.	TGCGCCAGCAGCGTAGATCAAGGCTCGGCCTATGGCTACACCTTC	CASSVDQGSAYGYTF
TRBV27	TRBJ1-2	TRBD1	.	TGTGCCAGCAGTCCAATATTTCCCGGGACAGTTAAGTATGGCTACACCTTC	CASSPIFPGTVKYGYTF
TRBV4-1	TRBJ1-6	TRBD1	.	TGCGCCAGCAGCCAAGATAGCTCCCAGGGGGCTTATAATTCACCCCTCCACTTT	CASSQDSSQGAYNSPLHF
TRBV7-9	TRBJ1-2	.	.	TGTGCCAGCAGCTTAGCCGGCACTTTGGATTCCTATGGCTACACCTTC	CASSLAGTLDSYGYTF
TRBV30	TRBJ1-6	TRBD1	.	TGTGCCTGGTCGGGACAGCCGAGTTCACCCCTCCACTTT	CAWSGQPSSPLHF
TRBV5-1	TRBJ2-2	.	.	TGCGCCAGCAGCCCCAGAGTTGGCGGGGCGAACACCGGGGAGCTGTTTTTT	CASSPRVGGANTGELFF
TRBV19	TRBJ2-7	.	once	TGTGCCAGTAGTACCACCGGGGTAGCTGAGCAGTACTTC	CASSTTGVAEQYF
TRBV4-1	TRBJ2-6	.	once	TGCGCCAGCAGCCAAGGGGCGCCTGCGAAGGGCGTCCTGACTTTC	CASSQGAPAKGVLTF
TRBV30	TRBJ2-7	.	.	TGTGCCTGGAGTGTAGTTGGGGGCAACACAGGGCAGTACTTC	CAWSVVGGNTGQYF
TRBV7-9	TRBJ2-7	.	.	TGTGCCAGCAGCCACACAGAGTTATACGAGCAGTACTTC	CASSHTELYEQYF
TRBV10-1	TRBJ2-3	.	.	TGCGCCAGCAGTGAGTCGGCTTACGGCACAGATACGCAGTATTTT	CASSESAYGTDTQYF
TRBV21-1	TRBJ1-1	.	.	TGTGCCAGCAGCCTAATTGTGGGGAAGTACACTGAAGCTTTCTTT	CASSLIVGKYTEAFF
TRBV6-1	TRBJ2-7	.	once	TGTGCCAGCAGTGAAGCGCCCCGGAGCTCCTACGAGCAGTACTTC	CASSEAPRSSYEQYF
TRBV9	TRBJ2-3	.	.	TGTGCCAGCAGCCCCCGGGGGTCAGATACGCAGTATTTT	CASSPRGSDTQYF
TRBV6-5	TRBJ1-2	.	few	TGTGCCAGCAGCCCGGGAGCCCAGGGCTACACCTTC	CASSPGAQGYTF
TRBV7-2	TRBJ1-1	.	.	TGTGCCAGCAGCTTAACAGTGAACACTGAAGCTTTCTTT	CASSLTVNTEAFF